The present T cell receptor beta chain was sequenced within a study of blood T cell repertoires in COVID-19. Study information: Researchers got acute and convalescent COVID-19 samples from the United States, Italy and Spain. From T cells, B-cell-depleted T cells, or PBMCs came the material, which was cDNA or gDNA.

Under the authors' procedure: Amplification of reference gene primers provided the estimated nucleated cell counts. The data were produced by immunoSEQ multiplex PCR, yet TCRdb's version contains in-frame clones alone and is incomplete. The DNA was the basis for D and trimming; V, J and clone size are from that table. The table has approximately 280,000 clones, around 88% seen once. Germline CDR1 LNHDA, CDR2 SQIVND (reference sequence). The CDR3 consists of 17 residues. V was pared by 5 bases and J by 5 bases, with 24 bases between. In this sample, this clone turned up once. The clonotype was recovered from a man aged 35 to 55 with acute or convalescent COVID-19. The J gene is TRBJ1-2, the V gene TRBV19; D call uncertain. The material sequenced was peripheral blood. The DNA of the CDR3 is TGTGCCAGTAGTCGAGCGGGAGAGGGAAGTAGAAAATATGGCTACACCTTC. Translated: CASSRAGEGSRKYGYTF.